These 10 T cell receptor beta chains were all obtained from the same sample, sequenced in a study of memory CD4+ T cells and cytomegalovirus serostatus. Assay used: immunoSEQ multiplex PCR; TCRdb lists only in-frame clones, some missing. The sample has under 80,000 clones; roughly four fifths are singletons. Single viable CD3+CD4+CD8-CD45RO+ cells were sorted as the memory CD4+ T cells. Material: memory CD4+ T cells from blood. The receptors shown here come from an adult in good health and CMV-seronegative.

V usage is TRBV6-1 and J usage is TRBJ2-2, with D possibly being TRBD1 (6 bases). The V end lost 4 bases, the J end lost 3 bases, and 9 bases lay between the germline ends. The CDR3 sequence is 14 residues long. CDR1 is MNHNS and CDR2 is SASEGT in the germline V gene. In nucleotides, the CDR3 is TGTGCCAGCAGTGGTCAGGGGCACACCGGGGAGCTGTTTTTT. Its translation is CASSGQGHTGELFF.

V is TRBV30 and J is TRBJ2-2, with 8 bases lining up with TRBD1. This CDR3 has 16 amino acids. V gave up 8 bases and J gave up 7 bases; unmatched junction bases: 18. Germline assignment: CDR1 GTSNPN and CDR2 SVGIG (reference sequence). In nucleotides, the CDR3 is TGTGCCGGCCGCCCCCGGTGGACAGGGAACCTCGGGGAGCTGTTTTTT. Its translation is CAGRPRWTGNLGELFF.

The CDR3 protein is CASTSEVGVRAFF. The CDR3 bases are TGTGCCAGCACCTCCGAGGTCGGGGTTCGGGCTTTCTTT. V gene TRBV6-5 combines with J gene TRBJ1-1; D not certain. V was shortened by 7 bases and J by 11 bases, with 20 bases between the two germline ends. CDR1 and CDR2 from the germline V gene are MNHEY and SVGAGI. CDR3 length equals 13 residues.

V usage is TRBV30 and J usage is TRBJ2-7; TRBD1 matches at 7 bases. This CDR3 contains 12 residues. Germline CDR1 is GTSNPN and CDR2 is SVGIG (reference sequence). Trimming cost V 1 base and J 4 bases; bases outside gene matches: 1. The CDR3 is CAWSDRGYEQYF. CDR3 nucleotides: TGTGCCTGGAGTGACAGGGGATACGAGCAGTACTTC.

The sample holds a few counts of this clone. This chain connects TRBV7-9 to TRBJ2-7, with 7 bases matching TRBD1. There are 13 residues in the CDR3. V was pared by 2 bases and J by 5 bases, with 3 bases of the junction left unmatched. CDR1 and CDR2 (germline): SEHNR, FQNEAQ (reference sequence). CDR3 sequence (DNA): TGTGCCAGCAGCTTATACAGGGGTGACGAGCAGTACTTC. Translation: CASSLYRGDEQYF.

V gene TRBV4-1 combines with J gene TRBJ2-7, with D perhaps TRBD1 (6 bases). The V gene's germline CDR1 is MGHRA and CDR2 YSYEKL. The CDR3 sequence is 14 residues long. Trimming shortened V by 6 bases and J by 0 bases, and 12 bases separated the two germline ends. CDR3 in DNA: TGCGCCAGCAGTTACGACAGGAGCTCCTACGAGCAGTACTTC. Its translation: CASSYDRSSYEQYF.

CDR3 amino acids: CASSQAGARTQYF. In DNA form, the CDR3 reads TGTGCCAGCAGCCAAGCAGGGGCTCGTACGCAGTATTTT. The genes are TRBV14 and TRBJ2-3, with TRBD1 as a possible D gene (6 bases). Germline CDR1 is SGHDN and CDR2 is FVKESK. The V end lost 1 base, the J end lost 8 bases, and 10 bases lay between the germline ends. The CDR3 runs to 13 residues.

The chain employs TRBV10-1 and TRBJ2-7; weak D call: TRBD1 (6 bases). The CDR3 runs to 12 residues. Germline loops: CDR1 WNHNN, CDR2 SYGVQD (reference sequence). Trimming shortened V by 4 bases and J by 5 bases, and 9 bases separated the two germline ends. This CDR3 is CASSGDRNEQYF. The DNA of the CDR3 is TGCGCCAGCAGTGGAGACAGGAACGAGCAGTACTTC.

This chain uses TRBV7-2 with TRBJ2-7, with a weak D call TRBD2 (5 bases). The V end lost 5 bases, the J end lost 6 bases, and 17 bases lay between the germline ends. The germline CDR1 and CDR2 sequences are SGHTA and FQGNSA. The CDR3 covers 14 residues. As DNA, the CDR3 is TGTGCCAGCAGCCCTAGTTGGGAGACGGGCGAGCAGTACTTC. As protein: CASSPSWETGEQYF.

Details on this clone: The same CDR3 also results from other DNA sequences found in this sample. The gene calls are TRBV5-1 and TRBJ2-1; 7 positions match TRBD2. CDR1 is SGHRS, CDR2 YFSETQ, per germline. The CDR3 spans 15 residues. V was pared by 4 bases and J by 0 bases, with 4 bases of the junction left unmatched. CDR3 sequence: CASSPGGSSYNEQFF. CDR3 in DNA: TGCGCCAGCAGCCCCGGGGGGTCCTCCTACAATGAGCAGTTCTTC.